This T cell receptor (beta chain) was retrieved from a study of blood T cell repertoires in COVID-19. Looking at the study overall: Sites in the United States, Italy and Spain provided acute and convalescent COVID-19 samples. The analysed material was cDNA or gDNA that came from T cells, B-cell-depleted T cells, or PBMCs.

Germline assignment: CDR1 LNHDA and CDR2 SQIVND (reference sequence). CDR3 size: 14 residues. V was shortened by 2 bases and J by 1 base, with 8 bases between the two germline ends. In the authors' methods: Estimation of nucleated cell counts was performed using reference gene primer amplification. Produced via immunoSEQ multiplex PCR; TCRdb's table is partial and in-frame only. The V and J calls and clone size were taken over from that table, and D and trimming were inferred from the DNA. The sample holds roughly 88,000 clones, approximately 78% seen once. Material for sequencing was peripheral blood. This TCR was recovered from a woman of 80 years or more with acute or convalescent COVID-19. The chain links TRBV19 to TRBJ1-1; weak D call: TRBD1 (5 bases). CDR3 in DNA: TGTGCCAGTAGTATATGGGGCGCGAACACTGAAGCTTTCTTT. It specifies CASSIWGANTEAFF.